This is a list of T cell receptor beta chains from one sample in a study of blood T cell repertoires in COVID-19. Libraries were prepared by immunoSEQ multiplex PCR; TCRdb keeps only in-frame clonotypes and omits some of them. The sample has roughly 150,000 clones; about 80% are singletons. The specimen sequenced was PBMCs or T cells enriched from blood (not recorded which). Source of these receptors: a woman aged 55 to 70 who had recovered from COVID-19. Both conserved end residues are part of each CDR3. The D gene is left open where the match is weak. Clone sizes are given selectively: once, few, many, or a class where the clone is expanded.

D gene	J gene	clone size	V gene	CDR3 protein	CDR3 DNA
NA	TRBJ1-4	NA	TRBV5-3	CARSLGKETTNEKLFF	TGTGCCAGAAGCTTGGGTAAAGAAACTACTAATGAAAAACTGTTTTTT
NA	TRBJ2-7	NA	TRBV5-1	CASSLGALPGTYEQYF	TGCGCCAGCAGCTTGGGAGCTCTTCCAGGGACCTACGAGCAGTACTTC
TRBD2	TRBJ2-7	NA	TRBV7-2	CASSTGTSIDEQYF	TGTGCCAGCAGTACCGGGACTAGTATCGACGAGCAGTACTTC
TRBD1	TRBJ2-7	NA	TRBV7-8	CASSRGQGAAEQYF	TGTGCCAGCAGCCGAGGGCAGGGGGCGGCCGAGCAGTACTTC
NA	TRBJ2-7	NA	TRBV29-1	CSVGIDRTYEQYF	TGCAGCGTTGGTATCGACAGGACCTACGAGCAGTACTTC
NA	TRBJ2-3	few	TRBV28	CASSFEITTDTQYF	TGTGCCAGCAGTTTTGAGATCACGACAGATACGCAGTATTTT
NA	TRBJ1-2	NA	TRBV30	CAWSVYETEGNGYTF	TGTGCCTGGAGTGTATACGAGACAGAAGGGAATGGCTACACCTTC
NA	TRBJ1-2	few	TRBV5-1	CARSLGGDRGYTF	TGCGCCCGCAGCTTGGGGGGGGACCGAGGCTACACCTTC
NA	TRBJ1-2	NA	TRBV7-8	CASSAEAGFHTF	TGTGCCAGCAGCGCGGAAGCCGGGTTTCACACCTTC
NA	TRBJ2-7	NA	TRBV9	CASSVDSVGSYEQYF	TGTGCCAGCAGCGTAGATTCGGTCGGCTCCTACGAGCAGTACTTC
NA	TRBJ1-1	few	TRBV18	CASSPGGGAEAFF	TGTGCCAGCTCACCAGGGGGGGGCGCGGAGGCTTTCTTT
NA	TRBJ2-6	NA	TRBV4-2	CASSQSGESSGANVLTF	TGTGCCAGCAGCCAATCAGGGGAATCGAGTGGGGCCAACGTCCTGACTTTC
TRBD2	TRBJ2-7	NA	TRBV7-6	CASSPGLVYEQYF	TGTGCCAGCAGTCCGGGACTAGTCTACGAGCAGTACTTC
NA	TRBJ1-3	few	TRBV7-2	CASSPGRSSGNTIYF	TGTGCCAGCAGCCCAGGGCGGAGCTCTGGAAACACCATATATTTT
NA	TRBJ1-3	NA	TRBV30	CAWSRGTGGNTIYF	TGTGCCTGGAGTAGGGGGACGGGAGGGAACACCATATATTTT
TRBD2	TRBJ2-5	once	TRBV6-4	CASSDSGLLSGGASETQYF	TGTGCCAGCAGTGACTCAGGGCTTCTTAGCGGGGGGGCTTCGGAGACCCAGTACTTC
NA	TRBJ2-6	NA	TRBV5-6	CASSLSWGGGANVLTF	TGTGCCAGCAGCTTGAGTTGGGGAGGCGGGGCCAACGTCCTGACTTTC
NA	TRBJ2-7	NA	TRBV4-1	CASSPDSSMAYEQYF	TGCGCCAGCAGCCCGGACAGCTCCATGGCGTACGAGCAGTACTTC
TRBD2	TRBJ2-1	NA	TRBV29-1	CSVPSGGYNEQFF	TGCAGCGTCCCTAGCGGGGGCTACAATGAGCAGTTCTTC
NA	TRBJ1-1	NA	TRBV3-1/TRBV3-2	CASSQFTGYSNTEAFF	TGTGCCAGCAGCCAATTTACAGGGTATTCGAACACTGAAGCTTTCTTT
NA	TRBJ2-5	NA	TRBV3-1/TRBV3-2	CASSQLFGSQETQYF	TGTGCCAGCAGCCAACTTTTTGGCAGCCAAGAGACCCAGTACTTC
TRBD1	TRBJ1-2	NA	TRBV30	CAWGTGDGYTF	TGTGCCTGGGGGACAGGGGATGGCTACACCTTC
NA	TRBJ1-2	NA	TRBV2	CASSPETVPYGYTF	TGTGCCAGCAGCCCTGAGACAGTACCTTATGGCTACACCTTC
NA	TRBJ2-2	NA	TRBV19	CASSHGGSGELFF	TGTGCCAGTAGTCACGGGGGATCCGGGGAGCTGTTTTTT
NA	TRBJ1-5	NA	TRBV6-4	CASSDQEGQPQHF	TGTGCCAGCAGTGATCAGGAGGGTCAGCCCCAGCATTTT
TRBD1	TRBJ1-1	NA	TRBV11-2	CASSSQGNTEAFF	TGTGCCAGCAGCTCACAGGGGAATACTGAAGCTTTCTTT
NA	TRBJ2-3	NA	TRBV14	CASRPGQGGGTDTQYF	TGTGCCAGCAGGCCCGGGCAGGGTGGAGGCACAGATACGCAGTATTTT
TRBD1	TRBJ1-2	NA	TRBV5-1	CASSSRTGNYGYTF	TGCGCCAGCAGCTCCAGGACAGGCAACTATGGCTACACCTTC
TRBD1	TRBJ1-2	NA	TRBV30	CAWSTKTGGVYGYTF	TGTGCCTGGAGCACAAAAACAGGGGGCGTTTATGGCTACACCTTC
NA	TRBJ2-1	NA	TRBV27	CASRGGPGEQFF	TGTGCCAGCAGGGGGGGACCGGGTGAGCAGTTCTTC
TRBD1	TRBJ1-2	NA	TRBV10-3	CAITTDRGNYGYTF	TGTGCCATCACCACGGACAGGGGAAACTATGGCTACACCTTC
NA	TRBJ1-2	NA	TRBV12-3/TRBV12-4	CASSTGRVLGYTF	TGTGCCAGCAGCACAGGACGGGTTCTTGGCTACACCTTC
NA	TRBJ2-1	NA	TRBV6-5	CASARSNEQFF	TGTGCCAGCGCAAGGAGCAATGAGCAGTTCTTC
NA	TRBJ2-1	NA	TRBV10-1	CASSGYRDNEQFF	TGCGCCAGCAGTGGGTACAGGGACAATGAGCAGTTCTTC
NA	TRBJ1-6	NA	TRBV3-1/TRBV3-2	CASSQGQSRYNSPLHF	TGTGCCAGCAGCCAAGGACAGTCCCGTTATAATTCACCCCTCCACTTT
NA	TRBJ2-1	NA	TRBV7-3	CASSIGDSNNEQFF	TGTGCCAGCAGCATCGGGGACTCAAACAATGAGCAGTTCTTC
NA	TRBJ2-3	NA	TRBV7-7	CASSLNAGSTDTQYF	TGTGCCAGCAGCTTAAACGCTGGCAGCACAGATACGCAGTATTTT
TRBD2	TRBJ2-7	once	TRBV2	CASSEALTSGGRAYEQYF	TGTGCCAGCAGTGAAGCGCTCACTAGCGGGGGGCGAGCCTACGAGCAGTACTTC
NA	TRBJ2-1	NA	TRBV6-6	CASSFAGGTYNEQFF	TGTGCCAGCAGTTTCGCAGGGGGGACCTACAATGAGCAGTTCTTC
NA	TRBJ1-1	NA	TRBV14	CASSQADTGLNTEAFF	TGTGCCAGCAGCCAAGCCGATACAGGGTTGAACACTGAAGCTTTCTTT
TRBD2	TRBJ2-5	many	TRBV15	CATSRGLAEETQYF	TGTGCCACCAGCAGAGGACTAGCGGAAGAGACCCAGTACTTC
NA	TRBJ2-5	NA	TRBV5-1	CASSVPDNQETQYF	TGCGCCAGCAGCGTGCCGGACAACCAAGAGACCCAGTACTTC
NA	TRBJ2-3	NA	TRBV27	CASSLLGTDTQYF	TGTGCCAGCAGTTTACTTGGCACAGATACGCAGTATTTT
TRBD1	TRBJ2-7	NA	TRBV2	CASSPGTGVDEQYF	TGTGCCAGCAGCCCCGGGACAGGGGTCGACGAGCAGTACTTC
TRBD1	TRBJ1-5	NA	TRBV2	CASAGTEGSPQHF	TGTGCCAGCGCCGGGACAGAGGGATCGCCCCAGCATTTT
NA	TRBJ1-1	once	TRBV29-1	CSVGGDTEAFF	TGCAGCGTTGGGGGGGACACTGAAGCTTTCTTT
TRBD1	TRBJ1-6	few	TRBV10-2	CASTWDSYNSPLHF	TGCGCCAGCACCTGGGACAGCTATAATTCACCCCTCCACTTT
TRBD1	TRBJ2-5	few	TRBV5-1	CASSGGQGPPETQYF	TGCGCCAGCAGCGGGGGACAGGGTCCCCCAGAGACCCAGTACTTC
NA	TRBJ1-6	NA	TRBV19	CASSIDVGGNSPLHF	TGTGCCAGTAGTATTGACGTTGGGGGCAATTCACCCCTCCACTTT
NA	TRBJ2-7	NA	TRBV18	CASSGGILSYEQYF	TGTGCCAGCTCCGGAGGGATCCTCTCCTACGAGCAGTACTTC
TRBD2	TRBJ2-7	NA	TRBV5-6	CASSSLTSGAYEQYF	TGTGCCAGCAGCTCCTTGACTAGCGGGGCCTACGAGCAGTACTTC
NA	TRBJ1-5	NA	TRBV24-1	CATSEGGFGNQPQHF	TGTGCCACCAGTGAAGGAGGGTTTGGCAATCAGCCCCAGCATTTT
NA	TRBJ1-3	NA	TRBV5-6	CASSFKSSGNTIYF	TGTGCCAGCAGCTTTAAGAGCTCTGGAAACACCATATATTTT
NA	TRBJ1-2	once	TRBV11-2	CASSLEVTGTGYTF	TGTGCCAGCAGCTTAGAGGTTACAGGGACTGGCTACACCTTC
NA	TRBJ1-5	NA	TRBV10-3	CAISESTVSNQPQHF	TGTGCCATCAGTGAGTCAACGGTTAGCAATCAGCCCCAGCATTTT
TRBD1	TRBJ2-7	NA	TRBV3-1/TRBV3-2	CASSQGQGDEQYF	TGTGCCAGCAGCCAAGGGCAGGGGGACGAGCAGTACTTC
NA	TRBJ2-2	NA	TRBV7-2	CASSLVASTGELFF	TGTGCCAGCAGCTTAGTAGCTTCCACCGGGGAGCTGTTTTTT
NA	TRBJ1-2	NA	TRBV2	CASSEGRQVRGYTF	TGTGCCAGCAGTGAAGGGCGACAGGTGAGAGGCTACACCTTC
NA	TRBJ2-1	NA	TRBV9	CASSQSPGILYNEQFF	TGTGCCAGCAGCCAGTCCCCGGGAATTCTCTACAATGAGCAGTTCTTC
TRBD2	TRBJ2-7	NA	TRBV7-2	CASRPTGTSAHEQYF	TGTGCCAGCAGGCCGACCGGGACTAGCGCCCACGAGCAGTACTTC